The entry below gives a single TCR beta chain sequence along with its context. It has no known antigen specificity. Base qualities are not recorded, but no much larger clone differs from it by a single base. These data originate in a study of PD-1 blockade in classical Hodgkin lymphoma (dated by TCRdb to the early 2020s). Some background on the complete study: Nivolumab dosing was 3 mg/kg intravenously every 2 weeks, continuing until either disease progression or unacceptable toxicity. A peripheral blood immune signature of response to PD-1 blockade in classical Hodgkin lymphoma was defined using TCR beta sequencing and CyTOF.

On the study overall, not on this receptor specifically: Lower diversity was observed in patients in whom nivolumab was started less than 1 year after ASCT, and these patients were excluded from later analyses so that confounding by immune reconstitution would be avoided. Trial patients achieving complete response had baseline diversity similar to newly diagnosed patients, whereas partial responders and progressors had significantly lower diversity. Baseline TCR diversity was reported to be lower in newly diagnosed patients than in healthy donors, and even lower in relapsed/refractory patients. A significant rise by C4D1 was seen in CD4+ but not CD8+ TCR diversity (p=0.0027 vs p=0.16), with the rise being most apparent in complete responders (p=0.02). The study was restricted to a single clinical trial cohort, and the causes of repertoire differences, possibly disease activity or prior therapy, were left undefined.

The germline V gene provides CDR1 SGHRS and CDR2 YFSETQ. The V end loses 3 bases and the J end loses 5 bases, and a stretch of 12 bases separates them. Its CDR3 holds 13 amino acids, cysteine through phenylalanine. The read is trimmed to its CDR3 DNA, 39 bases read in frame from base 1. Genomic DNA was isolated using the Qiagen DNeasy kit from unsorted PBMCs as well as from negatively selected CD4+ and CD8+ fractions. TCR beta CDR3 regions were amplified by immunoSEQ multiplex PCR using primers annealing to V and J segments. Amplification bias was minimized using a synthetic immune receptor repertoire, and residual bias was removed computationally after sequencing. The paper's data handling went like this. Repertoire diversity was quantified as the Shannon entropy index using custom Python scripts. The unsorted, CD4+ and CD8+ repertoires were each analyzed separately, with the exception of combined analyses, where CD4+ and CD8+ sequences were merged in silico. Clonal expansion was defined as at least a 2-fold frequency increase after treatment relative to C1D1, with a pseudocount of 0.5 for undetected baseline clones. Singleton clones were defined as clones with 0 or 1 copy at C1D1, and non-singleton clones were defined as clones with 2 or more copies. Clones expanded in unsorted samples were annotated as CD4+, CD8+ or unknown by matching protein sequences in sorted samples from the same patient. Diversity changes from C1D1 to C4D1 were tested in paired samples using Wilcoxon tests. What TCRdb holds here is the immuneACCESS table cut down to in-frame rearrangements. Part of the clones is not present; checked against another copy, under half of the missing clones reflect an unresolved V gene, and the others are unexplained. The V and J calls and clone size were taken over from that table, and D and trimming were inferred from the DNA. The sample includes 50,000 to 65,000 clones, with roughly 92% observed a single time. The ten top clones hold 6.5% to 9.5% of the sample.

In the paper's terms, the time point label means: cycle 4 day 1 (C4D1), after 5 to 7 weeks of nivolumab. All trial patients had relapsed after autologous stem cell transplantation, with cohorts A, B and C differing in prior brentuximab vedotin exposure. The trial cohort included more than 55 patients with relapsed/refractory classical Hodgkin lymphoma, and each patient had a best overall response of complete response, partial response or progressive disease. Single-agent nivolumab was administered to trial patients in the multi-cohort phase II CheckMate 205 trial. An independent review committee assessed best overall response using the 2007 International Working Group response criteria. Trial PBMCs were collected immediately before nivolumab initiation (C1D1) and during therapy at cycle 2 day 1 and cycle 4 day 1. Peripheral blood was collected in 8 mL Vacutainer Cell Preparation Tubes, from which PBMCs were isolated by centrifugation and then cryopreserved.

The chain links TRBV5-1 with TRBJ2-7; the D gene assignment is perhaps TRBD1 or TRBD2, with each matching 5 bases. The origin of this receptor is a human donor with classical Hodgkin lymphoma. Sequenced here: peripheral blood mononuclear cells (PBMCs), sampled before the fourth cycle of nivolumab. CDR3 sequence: CASSWEGTHEQYF. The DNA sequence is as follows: TGCGCCAGCAGCTGGGAAGGGACCCACGAGCAGTACTTC.